One sample yielded the 2 T cell receptor beta chains listed below, sequenced in a study of blood T cell repertoires in COVID-19. Libraries were prepared by immunoSEQ multiplex PCR; TCRdb keeps only in-frame clonotypes and omits some of them. The table lists about 500,000 clones, approximately 88% of them singletons. Sequencing input: peripheral blood. The source is a woman aged 50 to 60 with COVID-19, enrolled during active disease.

The chain employs TRBV5-1 and TRBJ1-4; TRBD1 matches 8 bases. Per germline, CDR1 SGHRS and CDR2 YFSETQ. The length of the CDR3 is 17 residues. The J segment lost 1 base and the V segment lost 0 bases, leaving 5 bases of the junction unmatched. This CDR3 is CASSLVQGALTNEKLFF. The CDR3 coding sequence is TGCGCCAGCAGCTTGGTGCAGGGGGCCCTAACTAATGAAAAACTGTTTTTT. The entire variable domain, with the rest obtained from reference TRBV5-1 and TRBJ1-4, is as follows: KAGVTQTPRYLIKTRGQQVTLSCSPISGHRSVSWYQQTPGQGLQFLFEYFSETQRNKGNFPGRFSGRQFSNSRSEMNVSTLELGDSALYLCASSLVQGALTNEKLFFGSGTQLSVL.

The rearrangement joins TRBV7-2 to TRBJ2-7; perhaps TRBD2 as D (5 bases). Trimming removed 2 bases from V and 4 bases from J, with 9 bases in between. The germline V gene has CDR1 SGHTA and CDR2 FQGNSA. This CDR3 has 13 residues. This chain's CDR3 is CASSLRTLYEQYF. CDR3 sequence (DNA): TGTGCCAGCAGCTTAAGGACTTTATACGAGCAGTACTTC.